Listed here are 23 T cell receptor beta chains from one sample, sequenced in a study of CD8+ T cells in alopecia areata. cDNA prepared by RNA extraction and subsequent reverse transcription served as the template for sequencing. Some clones are missing from TCRdb's copy, which holds only in-frame ones; the method was immunoSEQ multiplex PCR. The sample contains almost 35,000 clones, roughly 53% of which appear only once. Sequenced: NKG2D-high CD8+ T cells sorted from blood. Every receptor here comes from a human donor with alopecia areata.

The gene calls are TRBV6-6 and TRBJ2-7; D ambiguous. Germline CDR1 MNHNY, CDR2 SVGAGI (reference sequence). Trimming cost V 4 bases and J 2 bases, with 9 bases left between them. This CDR3 comprises 13 residues. DNA for the CDR3: TGTGCCAGCAGTTCCGCTGAAACCTACGAGCAGTACTTC. Translation gives CASSSAETYEQYF.

This clone came up a few times. CDR3 in amino acids: CSVRTGTYEQYF. The CDR3 nucleotides read TGCAGCGTTAGGACGGGAACCTACGAGCAGTACTTC. The V and J genes are TRBV29-1 and TRBJ2-7, with a weak D call TRBD2 (5 bases). Germline V gene data show CDR1 as SQVTM and CDR2 as ANQGSEA. CDR3 length: 12 residues. V shed 5 bases and J shed 2 bases, with 10 bases lying between them.

There are a few counts of this clone. The chain couples TRBV29-1 to TRBJ2-7, with D perhaps TRBD2 (6 bases). Trimming removed 1 base from V and 2 bases from J, with 18 bases in between. The CDR3 consists of 16 residues. Germline CDR1 and CDR2: SQVTM and ANQGSEA. CDR3 sequence reads: CSVEGIEEGSTYEQYF. CDR3 in DNA: TGCAGCGTTGAAGGAATAGAGGAGGGGAGTACCTACGAGCAGTACTTC.

The chain joins TRBV9 to TRBJ2-7, with 10 bases that match TRBD2. Germline V lookup: CDR1 SGDLS, CDR2 YYNGEE. The V and J ends lost 0 bases and 4 bases, in that order; junction bases with no gene match: 10. The CDR3 length is 17 residues. In nucleotides, the CDR3 is TGTGCCAGCAGCGTAGCTTCTTGGACTAGCGGAGTATACGAGCAGTACTTC. This encodes CASSVASWTSGVYEQYF.

This chain connects TRBV4-2 to TRBJ1-1; D not resolved. The CDR3 totals 13 residues. The ends were cut back, 1 base at V and 1 base at J, with 4 bases in the middle. Germline V gene lookup returns CDR1 LGHNA and CDR2 YNFKEQ. The CDR3 loop is CASSQGPNTEAFF. In DNA form, the CDR3 reads TGTGCCAGCAGCCAAGGGCCGAACACTGAAGCTTTCTTT.

The chain is built from TRBV2 and TRBJ2-5, with D tentatively TRBD1 (5 bases). The J call may be mistaken, given a closer DNA end match to TRBJ2-7. The CDR3 is 12 amino acids. The germline CDR1 and CDR2 sequences are SNHLY and FYNNEI. Written as DNA, the CDR3 is TGTGCCAGCTTGGGGCGCTCCTACGAGCAGTACTTC. Translating it yields CASLGRSYEQYF.

The chain couples TRBV7-9 to TRBJ2-7, with 12 bases aligning to TRBD2. V was clipped by 7 bases and J by 5 bases; unmatched bases: 9. Germline CDR1 reads SEHNR; CDR2 reads FQNEAQ (reference sequence). There are 15 residues in the CDR3. The CDR3 DNA reads TGTGCCAGCACGACTGGCAGACTAGCGGGAGACGAGCAGTACTTC. This encodes CASTTGRLAGDEQYF.

V is TRBV6-5 and J is TRBJ2-1, with 7 bases aligning to TRBD2. Germline-derived CDR1 and CDR2 are MNHEY and SVGAGI. V shed 5 bases and J 6 bases; nucleotides not matched to a gene: 10. This CDR3 is built from 15 residues. The CDR3 loop reads CASSPLPRGVNEQFF. The CDR3 DNA reads TGTGCCAGCAGTCCCCTCCCTCGGGGGGTCAATGAGCAGTTCTTC.

This chain connects TRBV9 to TRBJ2-3; 14 bases line up with TRBD2. The junction had 2 bases not matched to a gene; V was cut back by 0 bases and J by 11 bases. The CDR3 runs 14 residues. The germline CDR1 and CDR2 sequences are SGDLS and YYNGEE. CDR3 in amino acids: CASSVEGLAGEQYF. The CDR3 nucleotides read TGTGCCAGCAGCGTAGAGGGACTAGCGGGGGAGCAGTATTTT.

This clone came up a few times. The chain couples TRBV19 to TRBJ2-2; D is ambiguous. The ends were cut back, 10 bases at V and 4 bases at J, with 13 bases in the middle. Germline V gene sequence: CDR1 LNHDA, CDR2 SQIVND (reference sequence). The CDR3 contains 13 residues. The chain's CDR3 is CAIRRGATGELFF. The DNA for the CDR3 is TGTGCCATTCGGAGAGGCGCCACCGGGGAGCTGTTTTTT.

This chain's CDR3 is CASSSLDRVYSPLHF. In nucleotides, the CDR3 is TGTGCCAGCAGCTCGCTCGACAGGGTGTATTCACCCCTCCACTTT. J is TRBJ1-6 and V is TRBV7-9; 7 bases fit TRBD1. Germline V CDR1 and CDR2: SEHNR, FQNEAQ (reference sequence). The CDR3 extends over 15 amino acids. Trimming removed 4 bases from V and 8 bases from J; junction bases left unmatched: 8.

The chain couples TRBV2 to TRBJ2-2, with D perhaps TRBD2 (5 bases). V lost 2 bases, J lost 7 bases, and 8 bases lay in between. The CDR3 contains 13 residues. Germline V gene sequence: CDR1 SNHLY, CDR2 FYNNEI. The CDR3, as DNA: TGTGCCAGCAGTGAACCCAGCGGCGGGGAGCTGTTTTTT. The encoded protein is CASSEPSGGELFF.

The rearrangement uses TRBV7-3 and TRBJ2-1, with 10 bases aligning to TRBD1. CDR1 and CDR2 (germline): SGHTA, FQGTGA. V shed 4 bases and J 7 bases; nucleotides not matched to a gene: 10. The CDR3 has 16 amino acids. The CDR3 coding sequence is TGTGCCAGCAGCTCCCTGGGGACAGGGGACCGAAATGAGCAGTTCTTC. Its translation: CASSSLGTGDRNEQFF.

The table lists this clone with a few counts. The chain employs TRBV18 and TRBJ1-3; a weak D match, TRBD1 (6 bases). Trimming removed 5 bases from V and 2 bases from J, with 16 bases in between. The CDR3 extends over 16 amino acids. Germline V gene sequence: CDR1 KGHSH, CDR2 LQKENI. CDR3 DNA sequence: TGTGCCAGCTCAGCCCGACAGGCGCTACCTGGAAACACCATATATTTT. It is translated as CASSARQALPGNTIYF.

J is TRBJ2-2 and V is TRBV5-1; 9 nucleotides agree with TRBD1. CDR3 length: 17 amino acids. The V gene end was trimmed by 3 bases and the J gene end by 1 base; junction bases not matched to a gene: 7. Germline V gives CDR1 SGHRS, CDR2 YFSETQ. The CDR3 sequence is CASSWAKGQGNTGELFF. CDR3 nucleotides: TGCGCCAGCAGCTGGGCCAAGGGACAGGGGAACACCGGGGAGCTGTTTTTT.

This clone has just a few counts. The chain recombines TRBV7-2 with TRBJ2-7; D not certain. The V end was cut by 5 bases, the J end by 3 bases, with 5 bases between. The CDR3 is 11 amino acids. Germline CDR1 and CDR2: SGHTA and FQGNSA. Here the CDR3 reads CASSRDYEQYF. The CDR3 bases are TGTGCCAGCAGCCGCGACTACGAGCAGTACTTC.

This clone was counted only a few times. V usage is TRBV7-2 and J usage is TRBJ2-7; 7 nucleotides line up with TRBD1. Germline assignment: CDR1 SGHTA and CDR2 FQGNSA. J lost 1 base, V lost 4 bases, and 7 bases had no gene match. The CDR3 runs 15 residues. As DNA, the CDR3 is TGTGCCAGCAGCTCCTTCCACAGGGGTTCCTACGAGCAGTACTTC. It translates to CASSSFHRGSYEQYF.

V gene TRBV19 combines with J gene TRBJ1-1; the D is unclear. Trimming removed 7 bases from V and 7 bases from J, with 19 bases in between. The CDR3 spans 14 residues. The germline CDR1 and CDR2 sequences are LNHDA and SQIVND (reference sequence). CDR3 sequence: CASTSGPIGGEAFF. The CDR3, as DNA: TGTGCCAGTACCTCCGGGCCCATAGGCGGTGAAGCTTTCTTT.

The genes are TRBV7-2 and TRBJ1-2; a weak D match, TRBD1 (5 bases). Germline V CDR1 and CDR2: SGHTA, FQGNSA. V lost 7 bases, J lost 2 bases, and 11 bases lay in between. The CDR3 consists of 13 residues. DNA of the CDR3: TGTGCCAGCATCAAACAGGCGAACTATGGCTACACCTTC. Its protein product is CASIKQANYGYTF. Combining the CDR3 with reference TRBV7-2 and TRBJ1-2 gives the whole variable domain GAGVSQSPSNKVTEKGKDVELRCDPISGHTALYWYRQSLGQGLEFLIYFQGNSAPDKSGLPSDRFSAERTGGSVSTLTIQRTQQEDSAVYLCASIKQANYGYTFGSGTRLTVV.

The CDR3 loop reads CASSWASGGDTQYF. CDR3 nucleotide sequence: TGTGCCAGCAGCTGGGCGTCGGGAGGAGATACGCAGTATTTT. This rearrangement joins TRBV5-6 to TRBJ2-3; 7 bases line up with TRBD2. The V and J ends lost 3 bases and 5 bases, in that order; junction bases with no gene match: 6. The CDR3 totals 14 residues. Germline CDR1 reads SGHDT; CDR2 reads YYEEEE.

V and J are TRBV28 and TRBJ2-1; D is unclear. The CDR3 runs to 16 residues. V lost 2 bases and J lost 6, with 17 bases in between. Germline V CDR1 and CDR2: MDHEN, SYDVKM. The CDR3, as DNA: TGTGCCAGCAGTTTAACGTGGGCAGTAGCCTTCAATGAGCAGTTCTTC. Translating gives CASSLTWAVAFNEQFF.

The rearrangement uses TRBV19 and TRBJ2-3, with TRBD1 identical over 8 bases. CDR1 and CDR2 from the germline V gene are LNHDA and SQIVND (reference sequence). The CDR3 is 16 amino acids. V dropped 0 bases and J dropped 4; count of bases not matched to a gene: 6. The DNA for the CDR3 is TGTGCCAGTAGTATAGAAGGGGCAGGGGGCCCAGATACGCAGTATTTT. The encoded protein is CASSIEGAGGPDTQYF. The full variable domain, with the rest looked up from reference TRBV19 and TRBJ2-3, is DGGITQSPKYLFRKEGQNVTLSCEQNLNHDAMYWYRQDPGQGLRLIYYSQIVNDFQKGDIAEGYSVSREKKESFPLTVTSAQKNPTAFYLCASSIEGAGGPDTQYFGPGTRLTVL.

A few counts support this clone. The chain is built from TRBV2 and TRBJ2-7, with TRBD2 identical over 11 bases. V lost 5 bases and J lost 6; bases outside the gene matches: 9. Germline V gene data show CDR1 as SNHLY and CDR2 as FYNNEI. The CDR3 consists of 15 residues. This CDR3 reads CASSRGASGRSEQYF. In DNA form, the CDR3 reads TGTGCCAGCAGTCGAGGGGCTAGCGGGAGGAGCGAGCAGTACTTC.